This T cell receptor beta chain originates from a study of beta chain features in type 1 diabetes. Expressed TCRB transcripts were sequenced after all isolated RNA was converted to cDNA. The repertoire was sequenced with immunoSEQ multiplex PCR; TCRdb's copy has only in-frame clones and lacks some. The data hold under 900,000 clones, with 15% to 20% observed a single time. CDR1 and CDR2 (germline): MNHEY, SMNVEV (reference sequence). The CDR3 consists of 14 residues. V was pared by 8 bases and J by 2 bases, with 15 bases between. J is TRBJ2-5 and V is TRBV27; TRBD2 might be the D (5 bases). The sample was naive CD4+ T cells from blood. This clonotype was obtained from a woman in her late teens or twenties in good health. The CDR3 here is CASRSRRVQETQYF. CDR3 sequence (DNA): TGTGCCAGCCGCTCCCGGCGGGTACAAGAGACCCAGTACTTC.